The 28 T cell receptor beta chains presented below share a single source sample, sequenced in a study of blood T cells in healthy people across ages. For the second PCR, which ran for roughly 6 to 12 cycles, a sample-barcoded 5' primer and a J-beta primer mix were used. TCRdb redid the calling of the 5' RACE reads with MiXCR, one entry per CDR3 protein. The sample has 730,000 or so distinct CDR3 sequences; 35% to 45% are singletons. Sequenced: blood. These receptors all stem from a woman in her sixties or seventies in good health.

The chain uses TRBV11-2 and TRBJ2-1; possible D gene TRBD1, 6 bases. The CDR3 runs 11 residues. Germline CDR1 is SGHAT and CDR2 is FQNNGV. V lost 5 bases to trimming and J lost 11 bases, with 10 bases between them. The CDR3, as DNA: TGTGCCAGCAGCGCCACAGGGAAGCAGTTCTTC. Protein product: CASSATGKQFF.

In regard to this clonotype: Relative to the germline gene, one junction end is altered; a read error may explain this. The chain links TRBV30 to TRBJ2-1, with TRBD1 identical over 9 bases. The CDR3 consists of 15 residues. In germline, CDR1 is GTSNPN, CDR2 SVGIG (reference sequence). The chain's CDR3 is CACSVSGQGQETQFF. The CDR3 nucleotides read TGTGCCTGCAGTGTATCGGGACAGGGCCAAGAGACCCAGTTCTTC.

This clonotype was found once. The chain uses TRBV7-6 and TRBJ2-2; possibly TRBD2 for D (6 bases). With 2 bases removed from V and 4 bases from J, the gap between germline ends came to 11 bases. The CDR3 spans 15 residues. The germline gives CDR1 SGHVS, CDR2 FNYEAQ. The CDR3 sequence: CASSLRVGGTGELFF. In DNA, the CDR3 is TGTGCCAGCAGCTTAAGGGTGGGAGGCACCGGGGAGCTGTTTTTT.

This sequence joins TRBV5-5 and TRBJ2-1, with 9 positions matching TRBD2. V gave up 6 bases and J gave up 5 bases; unmatched junction bases: 15. CDR3 length: 17 residues. Looked up from germline, CDR1 is SGHKS and CDR2 is YYEKEE (reference sequence). CDR3 sequence (DNA): TGTGCCAGCACTCCCCTACAGGCTAGCGGGGACCACAATGAGCAGTTCTTC. Its protein product is CASTPLQASGDHNEQFF.

CDR3 sequence: CASSFEGTESIEQYF. The CDR3 DNA follows: TGTGCCAGCAGTTTTGAAGGGACAGAGTCGATCGAGCAGTACTTC. V and J are TRBV27 and TRBJ2-7, with 7 positions matching TRBD1. Germline assignment: CDR1 MNHEY and CDR2 SMNVEV (reference sequence). This CDR3 comprises 15 residues. With 3 bases clipped from V and 6 bases from J, the junction kept 11 bases outside the gene matches.

This chain connects TRBV4-2 to TRBJ2-7; 11 bases are shared with TRBD1. Germline V gene lookup returns CDR1 LGHNA and CDR2 YNFKEQ. With 3 bases clipped from V and 7 bases from J, the junction kept 8 bases outside the gene matches. This CDR3 spans 15 amino acids. This chain's CDR3 is CASSQGGTGGYEQYF. The CDR3 DNA reads as TGTGCCAGCAGCCAGGGGGGGACAGGGGGATATGAGCAGTACTTC.

The sample holds a few counts of this clonotype. The genes are TRBV28 and TRBJ1-2; 9 positions match TRBD1. CDR3 length equals 15 residues. CDR1 and CDR2 (germline): MDHEN, SYDVKM. After removal of 7 bases from V and 4 bases from J, the junction contained 10 bases not matched to a gene. CDR3 nucleotide sequence: TGTGCCAGCAATCGACAGGGGGTACGTGGCTATGGCTACACCTTC. It yields the protein CASNRQGVRGYGYTF.

The V gene is TRBV21-1, the J gene TRBJ1-4. TRBV21-1 is termed a pseudogene. The CDR3 runs to 14 residues. The CDR3 DNA is TGTGCCCTAATGATGGATGTACCTAATGAAAAACTGTTTTTT. It yields the protein CALMMDVPNEKLFF.

There are many counts of this clonotype. The chain links TRBV10-3 to TRBJ2-1, with 10 bases matching TRBD1. Unmatched junction bases numbered 1, after V lost 4 bases and J lost 7 bases. The CDR3 has 13 residues. Per germline, CDR1 ENHRY and CDR2 SYGVKD. In DNA, the CDR3 is TGTGCCATCAGTGGGGACAGGGGAAATGAGCAGTTCTTC. It yields the protein CAISGDRGNEQFF.

Of note for this clonotype: A read error is possible here, since a much larger clone lies one base away. The rearrangement uses TRBV29-1 and TRBJ2-5; D could derive from TRBD1 or TRBD2 (5 bases each). This CDR3 has 14 amino acids. V dropped 6 bases and J dropped 5 bases, with 19 bases sitting between them. Germline V gene lookup returns CDR1 SQVTM and CDR2 ANQGSEA. The CDR3 region is CSVPGRVLQETQYF. DNA for the CDR3: TGCAGCGTCCCGGGACGAGTCCTTCAGGAGACCCAGTACTTC.

This sequence joins TRBV20-1 and TRBJ1-1; no reliable D call. Germline V lookup: CDR1 DFQATT, CDR2 SNEGSKA (reference sequence). Trimming pared 4 bases from V and 10 bases from J, leaving 16 bases between. The CDR3 runs 12 residues. CDR3 sequence (DNA): TGCAGTGCTACTGGAAGCCTAAATGTAGCTTTCTTT. Translated, it gives CSATGSLNVAFF.

As regards this clonotype: A clone one base away is much larger, so this may be a read error. The chain uses TRBV28 and TRBJ1-2; tentative D call: TRBD1 (5 bases). The CDR3 loop spans 16 amino acids. From germline, CDR1 is MDHEN and CDR2 SYDVKM. Here the CDR3 reads CASSLSAGPGTYGHTF. As DNA, the CDR3 is TGTGCCAGCAGTTTATCGGCAGGGCCTGGGACCTATGGCCACACCTTC.

The sample holds a few counts of this clonotype. The J gene is TRBJ2-7, the V gene TRBV20-1, with D unresolved. Germline CDR1 and CDR2: DFQATT and SNEGSKA (reference sequence). The CDR3 spans 11 residues. Trimming pared 2 bases from V and 3 bases from J, leaving 5 bases between. Here the CDR3 DNA reads TGCAGTGCTAGAACTAACTACGAGCAGTACTTC. It is translated as CSARTNYEQYF.

This sequence joins TRBV7-9 and TRBJ2-3; D is unresolved. This CDR3 contains 17 residues. Trimming took 0 bases from V and 0 from J, leaving 13 bases between them. Per germline, CDR1 SEHNR and CDR2 FQNEAQ (reference sequence). The CDR3 here is CASSLAADSTSTDTQYF. CDR3 nucleotide sequence: TGTGCCAGCAGCTTAGCCGCCGACTCCACTAGCACAGATACGCAGTATTTT.

This clonotype was counted a few times. V is TRBV2 and J is TRBJ1-1; no firm D call. This CDR3 has 13 residues. V lost 8 bases and J lost 0, with 10 bases in between. CDR1 is SNHLY, CDR2 FYNNEI, per germline. CDR3 in DNA: TGTGCCAGCCGGATTGTTATGAACACTGAAGCTTTCTTT. It yields the protein CASRIVMNTEAFF.

This clonotype showed up just a few times. The chain uses TRBV21-1 and TRBJ1-2. TRBV21-1 is a documented pseudogene. This CDR3 is built from 12 residues. The CDR3 nucleotides are TGTGCCAGCAGCAACAAGAGAGATGGCTACACCTTC. Translation gives CASSNKRDGYTF.

This clonotype was seen a handful of times. The rearrangement joins TRBV5-1 to TRBJ2-3; tentative D call: TRBD1 (5 bases). Germline V gene lookup returns CDR1 SGHRS and CDR2 YFSETQ. V gave up 4 bases and J gave up 1 base, with 16 bases separating them. The CDR3 is made up of 16 amino acids. As DNA, the CDR3 is TGCGCCAGCAGCCTAGAAGGGCGGACACGCACAGATACGCAGTATTTT. This translates into CASSLEGRTRTDTQYF.

This clonotype was found many times. The gene calls are TRBV11-2 and TRBJ2-5; the D gene is possibly TRBD2 (6 bases). V was trimmed by 2 bases and J by 0 bases, leaving 10 bases between them. Germline CDR1 SGHAT, CDR2 FQNNGV. The CDR3 sequence is 15 residues long. The CDR3 DNA reads as TGTGCCAGCAGCTTATTAGGAGGGGACCAAGAGACCCAGTACTTC. Translation: CASSLLGGDQETQYF.

This chain links TRBV7-9 with TRBJ2-1; 9 positions match TRBD2. Trimming at V came to 4 bases and at J to 1 base, leaving 8 bases not matched to a gene. CDR1 is SEHNR, CDR2 FQNEAQ, per germline (reference sequence). The CDR3 sequence is 17 residues long. The CDR3 nucleotides read TGTGCCAGCAGCTCCGAGGTCGCGGGGGGGTCCTACAATGAGCAGTTCTTC. It translates to CASSSEVAGGSYNEQFF.

For this clonotype: One end of the junction is discordant with germline, which a read error may explain. The chain employs TRBV20-1 and TRBJ2-3; D remains ambiguous. Germline loops: CDR1 DFQATT, CDR2 SNEGSKA (reference sequence). CDR3 length equals 11 residues. CDR3 sequence (DNA): TGCAGTGCCGAACGGGCAGGTACGCGGTATTTT. Translating gives CSAERAGTRYF.

For this clonotype: It may be a read error: a sequence one base away is much more abundant. V gene TRBV7-2 combines with J gene TRBJ2-1; 8 positions match TRBD2. This CDR3 has 16 amino acids. Germline CDR1 and CDR2: SGHTA and FQGNSA. The CDR3 is CASSLVSGGTYSEQFF. For the CDR3, the DNA is TGTGCCAGCAGCTTAGTCAGCGGGGGAACCTACAGTGAGCAGTTCTTC.

This rearrangement joins TRBV24-1 to TRBJ2-3, with D tentatively TRBD1 or TRBD2 (5 bases each). Germline CDR1 reads KGHDR; CDR2 reads SFDVKD. Deletions cut 0 bases from V and 2 bases from J, with 8 bases between. The CDR3 loop spans 15 amino acids. This chain's CDR3 is CATSDLRDHTDTQYF. As DNA, the CDR3 is TGTGCCACCAGTGATTTGAGGGACCACACAGATACGCAGTATTTT.

This clonotype has more than one count but fewer than ten. This rearrangement joins TRBV4-2 to TRBJ2-1; possibly TRBD1 or TRBD2 for D (5 bases each). The length of the CDR3 is 19 residues. CDR1 is LGHNA and CDR2 is YNFKEQ in the germline V gene. Between the trimmed V and J ends, which lost 3 bases and 0 bases, there was a span of 21 bases. The DNA for the CDR3 is TGTGCCAGCAGCCAGCCGGGACCGCTACTAGGGTCCTCCTACAATGAGCAGTTCTTC. Encoded protein: CASSQPGPLLGSSYNEQFF.

This rearrangement joins TRBV9 to TRBJ2-7; TRBD2 matches 8 bases. This CDR3 region has 16 residues. V shed 0 bases and J 7 bases; nucleotides not matched to a gene: 12. Germline lookup yields CDR1 SGDLS and CDR2 YYNGEE. The CDR3 reads CASSVGAGGTYNEQYF. Here the CDR3 DNA reads TGTGCCAGCAGCGTAGGGGCGGGGGGAACCTACAATGAGCAGTACTTC.

The chain carries TRBV9 and TRBJ2-3; D may correspond to TRBD1 or TRBD2 (5 bases each). Deletions cut 3 bases from V and 5 bases from J, with 13 bases between. Looked up from germline, CDR1 is SGDLS and CDR2 is YYNGEE. CDR3 length: 14 amino acids. The CDR3: CASSGGQAEDTQYF. The CDR3 nucleotides are TGTGCCAGCAGCGGAGGACAAGCGGAAGATACGCAGTATTTT.

The chain has TRBV12-3 or TRBV12-4 and TRBJ1-1, with D maybe TRBD1 (6 bases). V shed 8 bases and J shed 1 base, with 17 bases lying between them. This CDR3 contains 15 residues. Here the CDR3 DNA reads TGTGCCAGCGGGAGGGGGAGTACAGGGAACACTGAAGCTTTCTTT. It codes for CASGRGSTGNTEAFF.

J is TRBJ2-7 and V is TRBV9, with 9 bases identical to TRBD2. Germline CDR1 and CDR2: SGDLS and YYNGEE. The CDR3 has 16 residues. V trimming: 0 bases; J trimming: 1 base; junction bases outside the gene matches: 5. CDR3 nucleotides: TGTGCCAGCAGCGTAGGTCCTAGCGGGATTTCCTACGAGCAGTACTTC. Amino acids: CASSVGPSGISYEQYF.

This clonotype was seen once. The chain couples TRBV12-3 or TRBV12-4 to TRBJ2-3; 8 positions match TRBD1. J was trimmed by 1 base and V by 5 bases; bases with no gene match: 2. This CDR3 region has 14 residues. CDR3 coding DNA: TGTGCCAGCAGTATCAGGGGGCGCACAGATACGCAGTATTTT. As protein: CASSIRGRTDTQYF.